This T cell receptor (beta chain) was identified in a study of blood T cell repertoires in COVID-19. The trim removed 5 bases at V and 2 bases at J, leaving 3 bases unmatched. The germline V gene encodes CDR1 SGHVS and CDR2 FNYEAQ. The CDR3 sequence is 15 residues long. Sequencing used immunoSEQ multiplex PCR; TCRdb keeps in-frame clones, though not all of them. The sample has 73,000 or so clones; around 92% are singletons. The sequence was obtained from a human donor with active COVID-19. The donor label of this sample is uncertain. Material: peripheral blood. This chain links TRBV7-6 with TRBJ2-1; 10 bases agree with TRBD2. The CDR3 nucleotides read TGTGCCAGCAGCGCCACTAGCGGGACCTACAATGAGCAGTTCTTC. This sequence encodes CASSATSGTYNEQFF.